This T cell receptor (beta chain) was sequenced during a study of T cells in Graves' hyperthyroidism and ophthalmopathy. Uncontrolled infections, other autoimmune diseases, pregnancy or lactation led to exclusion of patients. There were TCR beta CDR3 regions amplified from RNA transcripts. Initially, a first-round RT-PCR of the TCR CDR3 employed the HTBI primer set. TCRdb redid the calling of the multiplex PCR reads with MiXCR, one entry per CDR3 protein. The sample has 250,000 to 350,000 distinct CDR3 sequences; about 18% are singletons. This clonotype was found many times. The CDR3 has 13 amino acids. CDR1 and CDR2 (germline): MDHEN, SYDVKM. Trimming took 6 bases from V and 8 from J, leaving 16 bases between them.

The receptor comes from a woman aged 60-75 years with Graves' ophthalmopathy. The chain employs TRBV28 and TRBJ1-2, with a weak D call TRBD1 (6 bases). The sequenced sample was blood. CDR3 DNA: TGTGCCAGCAGGGTACAGGGTATAGAAGGCTACACCTTC. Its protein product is CASRVQGIEGYTF.